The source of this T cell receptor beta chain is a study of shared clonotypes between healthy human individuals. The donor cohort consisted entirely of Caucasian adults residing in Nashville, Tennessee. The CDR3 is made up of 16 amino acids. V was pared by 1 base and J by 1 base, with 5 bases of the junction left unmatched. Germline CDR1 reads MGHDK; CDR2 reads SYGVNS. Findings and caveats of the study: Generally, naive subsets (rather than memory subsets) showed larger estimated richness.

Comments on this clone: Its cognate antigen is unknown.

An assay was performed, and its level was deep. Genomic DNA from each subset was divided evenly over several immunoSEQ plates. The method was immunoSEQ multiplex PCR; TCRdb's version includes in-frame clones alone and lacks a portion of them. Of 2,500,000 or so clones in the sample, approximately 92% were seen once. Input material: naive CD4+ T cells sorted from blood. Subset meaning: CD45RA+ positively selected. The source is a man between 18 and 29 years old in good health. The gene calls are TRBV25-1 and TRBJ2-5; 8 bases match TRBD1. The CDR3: CASSESGTGVQETQYF. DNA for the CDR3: TGTGCCAGCAGTGAATCCGGGACAGGCGTCCAAGAGACCCAGTACTTC.